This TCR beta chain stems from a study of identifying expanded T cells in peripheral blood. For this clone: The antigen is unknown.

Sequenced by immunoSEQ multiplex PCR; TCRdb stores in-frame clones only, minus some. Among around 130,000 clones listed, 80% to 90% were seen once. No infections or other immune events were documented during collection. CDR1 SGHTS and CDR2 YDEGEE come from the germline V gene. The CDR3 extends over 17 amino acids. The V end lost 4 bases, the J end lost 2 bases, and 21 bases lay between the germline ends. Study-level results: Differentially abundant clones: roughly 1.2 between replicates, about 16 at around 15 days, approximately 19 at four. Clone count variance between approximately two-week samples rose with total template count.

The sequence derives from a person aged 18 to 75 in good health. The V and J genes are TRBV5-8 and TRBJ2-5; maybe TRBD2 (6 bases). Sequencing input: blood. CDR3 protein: CASSAERLTSMQETQYF. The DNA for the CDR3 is TGTGCCAGCAGCGCGGAACGCCTGACTAGTATGCAAGAGACCCAGTACTTC.